A single TCR beta chain is shown here with its context. Its target is not known. These data belong to a study of T cell responses to AZD1222 COVID-19 vaccine. Findings and limits, study-wide: With dominance at 160-218 and 743-854, vaccine-associated CD4 TCRs spanned spike. A mostly white British donor set with more females was recruited, and clonal diversity was possibly underestimated.

The germline V gene encodes CDR1 MNHNY and CDR2 SVGAGI (reference sequence). This CDR3 has 13 amino acids. Trimming took 8 bases from V and 5 from J, leaving 16 bases between them. Data came from immunoSEQ multiplex PCR; TCRdb stores just in-frame clones and leaves some out. The sample holds 150,000 to 200,000 clones, over 85% seen once. The specimen comprised peripheral blood, sampled on day 0 of AZD1222 vaccination. This TCR was sampled from an adult in good health. This chain joins TRBV6-6 and TRBJ2-7, with D tentatively TRBD1 (6 bases). The chain's CDR3 is CASVGTSADEQYF. The CDR3 region has the DNA TGTGCCAGCGTGGGGACATCGGCCGACGAGCAGTACTTC.